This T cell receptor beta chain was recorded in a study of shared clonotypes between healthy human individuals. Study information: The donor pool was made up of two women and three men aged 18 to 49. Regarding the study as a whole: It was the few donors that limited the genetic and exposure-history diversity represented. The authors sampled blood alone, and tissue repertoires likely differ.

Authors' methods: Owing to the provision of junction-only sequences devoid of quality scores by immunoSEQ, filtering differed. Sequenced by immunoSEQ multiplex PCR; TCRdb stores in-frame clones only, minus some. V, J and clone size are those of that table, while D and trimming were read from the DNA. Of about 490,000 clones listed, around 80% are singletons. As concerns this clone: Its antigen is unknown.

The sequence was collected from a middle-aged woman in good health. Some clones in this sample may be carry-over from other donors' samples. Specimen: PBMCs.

CDR3 region: CSVENDRLNTEAFF. DNA for the CDR3: TGCAGCGTTGAAAACGACAGACTGAACACTGAAGCTTTCTTT. The V gene is TRBV29-1, the J gene TRBJ1-1; tentatively, D is TRBD1 (5 bases). There are 14 residues in the CDR3. The germline CDR1 and CDR2 sequences are SQVTM and ANQGSEA. V lost 2 bases, J lost 0 bases, and 10 bases lay in between. Together with reference TRBV29-1 and TRBJ1-1, the CDR3 gives the full variable domain: SAVISQKPSRDICQRGTSLTIQCQVDSQVTMMFWYRQQPGQSLTLIATANQGSEATYESGFVIDKFPISRPNLTFSTLTVSNMSPEDSSIYLCSVENDRLNTEAFFGQGTRLTVV.